The T cell receptor beta chain described here comes from a study of tumor-infiltrating lymphocytes in primary liver carcinoma. The researchers produced TCR beta cDNA from around 0.5 ug total RNA with a constant-region primer. Slightly modified ARM-PCR, run as three nested multiplex PCR rounds, produced the TCR beta libraries. Each CDR3 protein is one row after TCRdb ran MiXCR on the multiplex PCR reads. The sample carries 300,000 to 400,000 distinct CDR3 sequences, around three fifths recorded once. Germline DNA was also extracted, and blood RNA derived from unsorted whole blood. A note on this clonotype: At one end, the junction sequence differs from germline, possibly due to a read error.

The sequenced sample was peripheral blood. The sequence was obtained from a middle-aged man with primary liver carcinoma and hepatitis B virus infection.

Written as DNA, the CDR3 is TGTGCCAGCAGTTACGGAGGGACAGGCGCTCTCTATAGCAATCAGCCCCAGTATTTC. Its protein is CASSYGGTGALYSNQPQYF. This sequence joins TRBV6-5 and TRBJ1-5; the match to TRBD1 covers 8 bases. The germline V gene has CDR1 MNHEY and CDR2 SVGAGI. The CDR3 is made up of 19 amino acids.